This is a list of T cell receptor beta chains from one sample in a study of blood T cell repertoires in COVID-19. Generated by immunoSEQ multiplex PCR, the TCRdb table keeps only in-frame clones and is missing some. The table includes around 150,000 clones, roughly 84% detected once. Sequencing used peripheral blood. The receptor source for this set is a woman aged 50 to 60 in a cohort sampled during active or convalescent COVID-19. Both conserved end residues are part of each CDR3. The order of the fields is J gene, D gene, clone size, V gene, CDR3 protein, CDR3 DNA. D genes are given only for firm matches. Not every row has a clone size; where given, it reads once, few, many or a size class.

J: TRBJ2-3
D: NA
size: NA
V: TRBV10-3
CDR3: CAIFAADTDTQYF
DNA: TGTGCCATTTTCGCTGCGGATACAGATACGCAGTATTTT

J: TRBJ1-4
D: NA
size: once
V: TRBV10-3
CDR3: CAISGGQPNEKLFF
DNA: TGTGCCATCAGTGGAGGACAGCCAAATGAAAAACTGTTTTTT

J: TRBJ2-2
D: NA
size: NA
V: TRBV27
CDR3: CASSPGGELFF
DNA: TGTGCCAGCTCCCCAGGCGGGGAGCTGTTTTTT

J: TRBJ1-3
D: NA
size: NA
V: TRBV18
CDR3: CASSPSTGGSGNTIYF
DNA: TGTGCCAGCTCACCATCTACCGGGGGCTCTGGAAACACCATATATTTT

J: TRBJ2-2
D: NA
size: once
V: TRBV3-1/TRBV3-2
CDR3: CASSQAGNTGELFF
DNA: TGTGCCAGCAGCCAAGCCGGTAACACCGGGGAGCTGTTTTTT

J: TRBJ2-5
D: NA
size: NA
V: TRBV7-2
CDR3: CASSLMADQETQYF
DNA: TGTGCCAGCAGCTTAATGGCAGACCAAGAGACCCAGTACTTC

J: TRBJ1-3
D: NA
size: once
V: TRBV6-1
CDR3: CASSEIFRSSGNTIYF
DNA: TGTGCCAGCAGTGAGATATTCCGGTCCTCTGGAAACACCATATATTTT

J: TRBJ1-1
D: NA
size: NA
V: TRBV6-5
CDR3: CASSYAGVGQFTEAFF
DNA: TGTGCCAGCAGTTACGCAGGGGTGGGACAATTCACTGAAGCTTTCTTT

J: TRBJ2-7
D: NA
size: NA
V: TRBV6-2/TRBV6-3
CDR3: CASSYPGDEQYF
DNA: TGTGCCAGCAGTTATCCCGGGGACGAGCAGTACTTC

J: TRBJ2-5
D: NA
size: NA
V: TRBV4-1
CDR3: CASSQGAANKETQYF
DNA: TGCGCCAGCAGCCAGGGAGCAGCAAACAAAGAGACCCAGTACTTC

J: TRBJ2-7
D: NA
size: NA
V: TRBV6-2/TRBV6-3
CDR3: CASSYLGVGQGYEQYF
DNA: TGTGCCAGCAGTTACTTGGGCGTGGGGCAGGGCTACGAGCAGTACTTC

J: TRBJ1-1
D: NA
size: NA
V: TRBV6-2/TRBV6-3
CDR3: CASSFNQGLTEAFF
DNA: TGTGCCAGCAGTTTTAACCAGGGGCTCACTGAAGCTTTCTTT

J: TRBJ2-7
D: NA
size: NA
V: TRBV6-5
CDR3: CASSYGYRDYEQYF
DNA: TGTGCCAGCAGTTACGGTTACAGGGACTACGAGCAGTACTTC

J: TRBJ1-2
D: TRBD1
size: NA
V: TRBV6-6
CDR3: CASSLRDRVVDGYTF
DNA: TGTGCCAGCAGCCTCCGGGACAGGGTTGTCGATGGCTACACCTTC

J: TRBJ2-2
D: TRBD2
size: few
V: TRBV4-1
CDR3: CASKPSLSGGAGELFF
DNA: TGCGCCAGCAAGCCAAGCTTATCCGGGGGGGCCGGGGAGCTGTTTTTT

J: TRBJ1-2
D: NA
size: NA
V: TRBV30
CDR3: CAWATPTETNYGYTF
DNA: TGTGCCTGGGCGACCCCGACAGAAACTAACTATGGCTACACCTTC

J: TRBJ1-1
D: NA
size: once
V: TRBV5-4
CDR3: CASSLGGPGQEAFF
DNA: TGTGCCAGCAGCTTGGGTGGTCCGGGACAAGAAGCTTTCTTT

J: TRBJ2-1
D: TRBD2
size: NA
V: TRBV7-8
CDR3: CASSPYRLAGLYNEQFF
DNA: TGTGCCAGCAGCCCGTACCGACTAGCGGGGTTATACAATGAGCAGTTCTTC

J: TRBJ2-5
D: TRBD1
size: NA
V: TRBV2
CDR3: CASRQGSYADRETQYF
DNA: TGTGCCAGCAGACAGGGGTCATACGCCGACAGGGAGACCCAGTACTTC

J: TRBJ2-5
D: TRBD1
size: few
V: TRBV7-9
CDR3: CASSWDRQETQYF
DNA: TGTGCCAGCAGCTGGGACAGACAAGAGACCCAGTACTTC

J: TRBJ1-2
D: NA
size: once
V: TRBV15
CDR3: CATSRDFPGANYGYTF
DNA: TGTGCCACCAGCAGAGATTTTCCAGGGGCTAACTATGGCTACACCTTC

J: TRBJ1-2
D: TRBD1
size: few
V: TRBV6-5
CDR3: CATERTGNNGYTF
DNA: TGTGCCACCGAGAGGACAGGGAATAATGGCTACACCTTC

J: TRBJ2-6
D: NA
size: many
V: TRBV6-4
CDR3: CASSDRSSGANVLTF
DNA: TGTGCCAGCAGTGATAGGAGCTCTGGGGCCAACGTCCTGACTTTC

J: TRBJ2-1
D: TRBD2
size: NA
V: TRBV7-2
CDR3: CASGSTSGSYNEQFF
DNA: TGTGCCAGCGGATCGACTAGCGGATCCTACAATGAGCAGTTCTTC

J: TRBJ1-1
D: NA
size: NA
V: TRBV7-3
CDR3: CASSLQGVAEAFF
DNA: TGTGCCAGCAGCTTACAGGGTGTAGCTGAAGCTTTCTTT

J: TRBJ1-3
D: NA
size: NA
V: TRBV9
CDR3: CASSVSSGNTIYF
DNA: TGTGCCAGCAGCGTGAGCTCTGGAAACACCATATATTTT

J: TRBJ2-3
D: NA
size: NA
V: TRBV9
CDR3: CASSSRLSTDTQYF
DNA: TGTGCCAGCAGCTCTCGCCTAAGCACAGATACGCAGTATTTT

J: TRBJ1-1
D: NA
size: NA
V: TRBV18
CDR3: CASSLNQGQNTEAFF
DNA: TGTGCCAGCTCACTCAATCAGGGCCAGAACACTGAAGCTTTCTTT

J: TRBJ2-7
D: NA
size: NA
V: TRBV7-9
CDR3: CAWSSGTSTYEQYF
DNA: TGTGCCTGGTCCTCGGGGACATCCACCTACGAGCAGTACTTC

J: TRBJ2-5
D: NA
size: few
V: TRBV4-1
CDR3: CASSQAPGIQETQYF
DNA: TGCGCCAGCAGCCAAGCCCCAGGGATCCAAGAGACCCAGTACTTC

J: TRBJ2-2
D: TRBD1
size: NA
V: TRBV5-4
CDR3: CASSHRQGAPGELFF
DNA: TGTGCCAGCAGCCACCGACAGGGGGCGCCCGGGGAGCTGTTTTTT

J: TRBJ1-2
D: TRBD1
size: once
V: TRBV4-1
CDR3: CASSLPGTGGGYTF
DNA: TGCGCCAGCAGCCTACCTGGGACAGGGGGCGGCTACACCTTC

J: TRBJ2-1
D: NA
size: once
V: TRBV6-5
CDR3: CASSYSSQGGWFF
DNA: TGTGCCAGCAGTTACTCGAGCCAGGGGGGATGGTTCTTC

J: TRBJ1-6
D: NA
size: NA
V: TRBV15
CDR3: CATSRGLASPSYNSPLHF
DNA: TGTGCCACCAGCAGAGGACTTGCGTCCCCCTCCTATAATTCACCCCTCCACTTT

J: TRBJ2-3
D: TRBD2
size: NA
V: TRBV5-1
CDR3: CASSLAFLSGTSGITDTQYF
DNA: TGCGCCAGCAGCTTGGCTTTTCTCTCCGGGACTAGCGGGATCACAGATACGCAGTATTTT

J: TRBJ1-4
D: NA
size: NA
V: TRBV5-6
CDR3: CASSLRGGEKLFF
DNA: TGTGCCAGCAGCTTACGGGGAGGCGAAAAACTGTTTTTT

J: TRBJ1-4
D: NA
size: few
V: TRBV27
CDR3: CASSLKTPNEKLFF
DNA: TGTGCCAGCTCCTTGAAAACACCTAATGAAAAACTGTTTTTT

J: TRBJ2-7
D: TRBD2
size: few
V: TRBV7-9
CDR3: CASSAGSGGRIYEQYF
DNA: TGTGCCAGCAGCGCGGGGAGCGGGGGAAGGATTTACGAGCAGTACTTC

J: TRBJ1-5
D: NA
size: NA
V: TRBV10-2
CDR3: CASSPIGGVRQPQHF
DNA: TGCGCCAGCAGCCCGATTGGTGGTGTCAGGCAGCCCCAGCATTTT

J: TRBJ2-1
D: NA
size: NA
V: TRBV6-4
CDR3: CASSDSALNEQFF
DNA: TGTGCCAGCAGTGACTCGGCATTAAATGAGCAGTTCTTC

J: TRBJ1-5
D: NA
size: once
V: TRBV6-5
CDR3: CASSLNPNQPQHF
DNA: TGTGCCAGCAGTCTAAACCCTAATCAGCCCCAGCATTTT

J: TRBJ1-2
D: NA
size: NA
V: TRBV29-1
CDR3: CSVEDITEVLYGYTF
DNA: TGCAGCGTTGAAGATATTACGGAGGTCTTGTATGGCTACACCTTC

J: TRBJ1-2
D: NA
size: NA
V: TRBV11-3
CDR3: CASSLVRYGYTF
DNA: TGTGCCAGCAGCTTAGTGAGATATGGCTACACCTTC

J: TRBJ2-3
D: NA
size: NA
V: TRBV19
CDR3: CASNPRATSTDTQYF
DNA: TGTGCCAGTAATCCGAGGGCGACTAGCACAGATACGCAGTATTTT

J: TRBJ1-1
D: NA
size: once
V: TRBV7-9
CDR3: CASSLQVRMNEAFF
DNA: TGTGCCAGCAGCTTACAGGTTCGAATGAATGAAGCTTTCTTT

J: TRBJ2-3
D: TRBD2
size: NA
V: TRBV27
CDR3: CASSTLAESNPPTDTQYF
DNA: TGTGCCAGCAGTACACTAGCGGAATCCAACCCTCCCACAGATACGCAGTATTTT

J: TRBJ2-7
D: TRBD2
size: NA
V: TRBV3-1/TRBV3-2
CDR3: CASSQDLASGDYEQYF
DNA: TGTGCCAGCAGCCAAGATTTGGCTAGCGGAGATTACGAGCAGTACTTC

J: TRBJ2-5
D: NA
size: NA
V: TRBV18
CDR3: CASSPAGPETQYF
DNA: TGTGCCAGCTCACCGGCAGGGCCTGAGACCCAGTACTTC

J: TRBJ2-7
D: TRBD1
size: once
V: TRBV19
CDR3: CASSIGQAPYEQYF
DNA: TGTGCCAGTAGTATCGGACAGGCCCCCTACGAGCAGTACTTC

J: TRBJ1-1
D: NA
size: once
V: TRBV9
CDR3: CASSRRPNPNTEAFF
DNA: TGTGCCAGCAGCAGGAGGCCCAATCCTAACACTGAAGCTTTCTTT

J: TRBJ2-7
D: TRBD2
size: NA
V: TRBV5-4
CDR3: CASSLRVAGVHEQYF
DNA: TGTGCCAGCAGCTTGCGAGTAGCGGGGGTCCACGAGCAGTACTTC

J: TRBJ1-2
D: NA
size: many
V: TRBV30
CDR3: CAWRRNYGYTF
DNA: TGTGCCTGGAGGCGGAACTATGGCTACACCTTC